A single sample is the source of the 17 T cell receptor beta chains below, sequenced in a study of ipilimumab plus nivolumab after autologous stem cell transplantation. Repertoires were generated with immunoSEQ multiplex PCR, while TCRdb's copy carries only in-frame clones and drops some. The data show 15,000 or so clones, roughly 85% seen once. Sequencing was performed on PBMCs, taken in a trial of ipilimumab plus nivolumab as post-transplant consolidation. All receptors derive from a male donor with diffuse large B-cell lymphoma.

The table lists this clone with a count of one. The rearrangement joins TRBV13 to TRBJ2-3; maybe TRBD2 (6 bases). The germline V gene has CDR1 PRHDT and CDR2 FYEKMQ (reference sequence). This CDR3 region has 15 residues. The ends were cut back, 5 bases at V and 1 base at J, with 13 bases in the middle. The CDR3 sequence is CASSKNLAGTDTQYF. The CDR3 bases are TGTGCCAGCAGCAAGAACTTAGCGGGCACAGATACGCAGTATTTT. Supplemented by reference TRBV13 and TRBJ2-3, the full variable domain reads AAGVIQSPRHLIKEKRETATLKCYPIPRHDTVYWYQQGPGQDPQFLISFYEKMQSDKGSIPDRFSAQQFSDYHSELNMSSLELGDSALYFCASSKNLAGTDTQYFGPGTRLTVL.

The chain combines TRBV7-2 with TRBJ2-3, with a possible D match to TRBD2 (7 bases). V lost 8 bases to trimming and J lost 0 bases, with 18 bases between them. CDR3 length: 16 residues. CDR1 and CDR2 from the germline V gene are SGHTA and FQGNSA. The CDR3 region is CASCLAGASSTDTQYF. As DNA, the CDR3 is TGTGCCAGCTGTTTGGCGGGGGCATCTAGCACAGATACGCAGTATTTT. Using reference TRBV7-2 and TRBJ2-3 for the parts outside the CDR3, the full variable domain is GAGVSQSPSNKVTEKGKDVELRCDPISGHTALYWYRQSLGQGLEFLIYFQGNSAPDKSGLPSDRFSAERTGGSVSTLTIQRTQQEDSAVYLCASCLAGASSTDTQYFGPGTRLTVL.

By sample share, this clone is medium-sized. J is TRBJ2-6 and V is TRBV27; D unclear. The V end was cut by 1 base, the J end by 0 bases, with 7 bases between. Per the germline V gene, CDR1 is MNHEY and CDR2 is SMNVEV (reference sequence). The CDR3 has 16 residues. The CDR3 nucleotides are TGTGCCAGCAGTTTATTATTCGGCTCTGGGGCCAACGTCCTGACTTTC. Its translation: CASSLLFGSGANVLTF. Together with reference TRBV27 and TRBJ2-6, the CDR3 gives the full variable domain: EAQVTQNPRYLITVTGKKLTVTCSQNMNHEYMSWYRQDPGLGLRQIYYSMNVEVTDKGDVPEGYKVSRKEKRNFPLILESPSPNQTSLYFCASSLLFGSGANVLTFGAGSRLTVL.

The chain employs TRBV9 and TRBJ2-3, with D unresolved. The germline CDR1 and CDR2 sequences are SGDLS and YYNGEE. V lost 0 bases, J lost 2 bases, and 10 bases lay in between. The CDR3 length is 15 residues. The CDR3 spells CASSVVGSATDTQYF. The CDR3 DNA reads TGTGCCAGCAGCGTAGTGGGGTCTGCCACAGATACGCAGTATTTT.

This chain joins TRBV12-5 and TRBJ2-1; D call uncertain. With 1 base removed from V and 1 base from J, the gap between germline ends came to 2 bases. Per germline, CDR1 LGHNT and CDR2 FRNRAP. This CDR3 has 13 residues. CDR3 residues: CASGLGSYNEQFF. CDR3 sequence (DNA): TGTGCTAGTGGTTTGGGGTCCTACAATGAGCAGTTCTTC.

The V and J genes are TRBV7-9 and TRBJ2-3, with 7 nucleotides matching TRBD1. Trimming removed 5 bases from V and 0 bases from J; junction bases left unmatched: 8. The CDR3 sequence is 16 residues long. CDR1 is SEHNR and CDR2 is FQNEAQ in the germline V gene (reference sequence). The CDR3 nucleotides read TGTGCCAGCAGCCCCCGGAGACAGGGAAGCACAGATACGCAGTATTTT. Translated, it gives CASSPRRQGSTDTQYF. The whole variable domain, filled in from reference TRBV7-9 and TRBJ2-3, reads DTGVSQNPRHKITKRGQNVTFRCDPISEHNRLYWYRQTLGQGPEFLTYFQNEAQLEKSRLLSDRFSAERPKGSFSTLEIQRTEQGDSAMYLCASSPRRQGSTDTQYFGPGTRLTVL.

V usage is TRBV19 and J usage is TRBJ1-2, with D unclear. Trimming shortened V by 8 bases and J by 8 bases, and 9 bases separated the two germline ends. CDR3 length: 10 residues. Germline V gene data show CDR1 as LNHDA and CDR2 as SQIVND (reference sequence). The CDR3 is CASGVVGYTF. The CDR3 nucleotides are TGTGCCAGTGGGGTAGTCGGCTACACCTTC.

The CDR3 bases are TGTGCCAGCAGCTTGGGGACAAGCAATGAGCAGTTCTTC. It yields the protein CASSLGTSNEQFF. The chain has TRBV7-3 and TRBJ2-1; a weak D match, TRBD1 (6 bases). This CDR3 spans 13 amino acids. Germline V lookup: CDR1 SGHTA, CDR2 FQGTGA. V lost 3 bases and J 6 bases, leaving 9 bases between the germline ends.

The V and J genes are TRBV11-2 and TRBJ2-2; D possibly corresponds to TRBD1 (6 bases). CDR3 length: 16 residues. Trimming left V 5 bases short and J 4 bases short, with 17 bases between. CDR1 SGHAT and CDR2 FQNNGV come from the germline V gene. CDR3 protein: CASSIPGHLTTGELFF. In nucleotides, the CDR3 is TGTGCCAGCAGCATACCGGGACACTTAACCACCGGGGAGCTGTTTTTT.

V usage is TRBV5-1 and J usage is TRBJ2-2; D is unclear. The CDR3 is 15 amino acids. V was trimmed by 0 bases and J by 2 bases, leaving 8 bases between them. Germline lookup yields CDR1 SGHRS and CDR2 YFSETQ. CDR3 sequence: CASSLAMDNTGELFF. CDR3 coding DNA: TGCGCCAGCAGCTTGGCCATGGACAACACCGGGGAGCTGTTTTTT.

The chain joins TRBV5-8 to TRBJ1-6, with 8 bases that match TRBD1. The germline V gene encodes CDR1 SGHTS and CDR2 YDEGEE. V shed 2 bases and J 17 bases; nucleotides not matched to a gene: 12. The CDR3 contains 14 residues. In nucleotides, the CDR3 is TGTGCCAGCAGCTTTCAGAGGACAGGGAATCATGTCCACTTT. This gives the protein CASSFQRTGNHVHF.

The rearrangement joins TRBV7-2 to TRBJ1-2, with D possibly TRBD1 on 6 matching bases. The CDR3 contains 14 residues. Per germline, CDR1 SGHTA and CDR2 FQGNSA. Trimming left V 3 bases short and J 1 base short, with 9 bases between. This CDR3 is CASSFGQINYGYTF. Here the CDR3 DNA reads TGTGCCAGCAGCTTCGGACAGATTAACTATGGCTACACCTTC. Full variable domain (missing parts from reference TRBV7-2 and TRBJ1-2): GAGVSQSPSNKVTEKGKDVELRCDPISGHTALYWYRQSLGQGLEFLIYFQGNSAPDKSGLPSDRFSAERTGGSVSTLTIQRTQQEDSAVYLCASSFGQINYGYTFGSGTRLTVV.

V usage is TRBV7-9 and J usage is TRBJ1-2, with D uncertain. The CDR3 runs to 12 residues. V was clipped by 8 bases and J by 8 bases, with 15 bases between them. The germline CDR1 and CDR2 sequences are SEHNR and FQNEAQ (reference sequence). This CDR3 is CASSFGMWGYTF. In DNA form, the CDR3 reads TGTGCCAGCTCCTTCGGGATGTGGGGCTACACCTTC.

The chain combines TRBV15 with TRBJ1-1; D might be TRBD1 (5 bases). CDR3 length: 14 residues. Trimming stripped 8 bases from V and 4 bases from J, with 17 bases between. Germline assignment: CDR1 LNHNV and CDR2 YYDKDF (reference sequence). The CDR3 sequence: CATGLPEGTTEAFF. The CDR3 nucleotides read TGTGCCACCGGCCTCCCGGAGGGGACCACTGAAGCTTTCTTT.

This clone was detected a few times. The V gene is TRBV11-2, the J gene TRBJ2-3, with TRBD2 matching 8 bases. V shed 6 bases and J 4 bases; nucleotides not matched to a gene: 12. CDR1 SGHAT and CDR2 FQNNGV come from the germline V gene. This CDR3 region has 16 residues. The CDR3 sequence is CASRKGVAGNADTQYF. In nucleotides, the CDR3 is TGTGCCAGCAGAAAAGGGGTAGCGGGGAACGCAGATACGCAGTATTTT.

Only a few counts were recorded for this clone. This chain joins TRBV5-5 and TRBJ2-7; D is unresolved. Trimming left V 0 bases short and J 1 base short, with 5 bases between. There are 13 residues in the CDR3. Per germline, CDR1 SGHKS and CDR2 YYEKEE (reference sequence). CDR3 region: CASSLEASYEQYF. The DNA of the CDR3 is TGTGCCAGCAGCTTGGAGGCGTCCTACGAGCAGTACTTC. The full variable domain, with the rest looked up from reference TRBV5-5 and TRBJ2-7, is DAGVTQSPTHLIKTRGQQVTLRCSPISGHKSVSWYQQVLGQGPQFIFQYYEKEERGRGNFPDRFSARQFPNYSSELNVNALLLGDSALYLCASSLEASYEQYFGPGTRLTVT.

V and J are TRBV19 and TRBJ1-2, with D perhaps TRBD1 (6 bases). Trimming removed 3 bases at V and 10 bases at J, with 15 bases between. Looked up from germline, CDR1 is LNHDA and CDR2 is SQIVND (reference sequence). This CDR3 is built from 13 residues. CDR3: CASSIGIRDTYTF. Here the CDR3 DNA reads TGTGCCAGTAGTATTGGGATCCGGGACACCTACACCTTC.